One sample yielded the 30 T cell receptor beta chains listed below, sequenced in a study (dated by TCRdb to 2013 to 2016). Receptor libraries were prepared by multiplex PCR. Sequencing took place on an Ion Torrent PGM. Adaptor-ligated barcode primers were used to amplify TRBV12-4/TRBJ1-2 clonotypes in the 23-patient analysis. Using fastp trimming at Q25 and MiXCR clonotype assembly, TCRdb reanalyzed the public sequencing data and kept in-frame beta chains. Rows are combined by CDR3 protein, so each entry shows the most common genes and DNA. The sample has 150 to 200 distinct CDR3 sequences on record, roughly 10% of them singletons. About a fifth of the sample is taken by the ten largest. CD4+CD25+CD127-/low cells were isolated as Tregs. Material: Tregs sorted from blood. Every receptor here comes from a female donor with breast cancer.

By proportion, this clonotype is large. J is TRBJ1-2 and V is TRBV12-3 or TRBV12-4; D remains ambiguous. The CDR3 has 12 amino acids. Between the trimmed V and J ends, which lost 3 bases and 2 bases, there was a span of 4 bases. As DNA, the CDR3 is TGTGCCAGCAGTTTTGGAAACTATGGCTACACCTTC. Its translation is CASSFGNYGYTF.

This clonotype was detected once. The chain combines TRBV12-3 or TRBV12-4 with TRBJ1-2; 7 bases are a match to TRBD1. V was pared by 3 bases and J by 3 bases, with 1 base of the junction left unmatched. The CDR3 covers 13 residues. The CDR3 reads CASSLDRHYGYTF. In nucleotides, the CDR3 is TGTGCCAGCAGTTTGGACAGGCACTATGGCTACACCTTC.

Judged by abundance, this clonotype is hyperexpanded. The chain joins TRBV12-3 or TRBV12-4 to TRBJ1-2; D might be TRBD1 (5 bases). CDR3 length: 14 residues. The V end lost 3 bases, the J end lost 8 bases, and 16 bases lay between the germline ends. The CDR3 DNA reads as TGTGCCAGCAGTTTGGGAAGACAGAGAAGCGGCTACACCTTC. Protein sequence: CASSLGRQRSGYTF.

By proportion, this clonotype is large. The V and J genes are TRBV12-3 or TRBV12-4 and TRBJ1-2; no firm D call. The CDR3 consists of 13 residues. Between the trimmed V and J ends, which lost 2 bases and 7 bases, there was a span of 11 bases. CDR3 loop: CASSLYFLPGYTF. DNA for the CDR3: TGTGCCAGCAGTTTATACTTTCTGCCTGGCTACACCTTC.

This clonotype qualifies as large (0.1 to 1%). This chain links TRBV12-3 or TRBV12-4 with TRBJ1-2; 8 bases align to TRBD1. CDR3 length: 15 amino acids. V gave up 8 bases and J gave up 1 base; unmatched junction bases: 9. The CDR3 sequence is CASGDRGAFNYGYTF. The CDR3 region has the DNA TGTGCCAGCGGCGACAGGGGTGCCTTTAACTATGGCTACACCTTC.

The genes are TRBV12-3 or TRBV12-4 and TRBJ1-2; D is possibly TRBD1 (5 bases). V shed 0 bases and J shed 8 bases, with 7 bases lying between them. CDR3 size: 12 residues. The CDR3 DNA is TGTGCCAGCAGTTTAGCAGGACACGGCTACACCTTC. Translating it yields CASSLAGHGYTF.

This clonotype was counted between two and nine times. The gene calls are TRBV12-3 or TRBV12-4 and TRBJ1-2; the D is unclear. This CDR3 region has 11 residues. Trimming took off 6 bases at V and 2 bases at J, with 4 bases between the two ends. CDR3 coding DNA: TGTGCCAGCAGCCTCAACTATGGCTACACCTTC. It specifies CASSLNYGYTF.

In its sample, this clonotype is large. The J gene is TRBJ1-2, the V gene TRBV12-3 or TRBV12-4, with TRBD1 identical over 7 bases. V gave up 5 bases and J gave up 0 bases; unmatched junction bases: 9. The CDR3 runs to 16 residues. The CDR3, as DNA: TGTGCCAGCAGTAAGACAGGGCTGGTGACTAACTATGGCTACACCTTC. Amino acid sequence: CASSKTGLVTNYGYTF.

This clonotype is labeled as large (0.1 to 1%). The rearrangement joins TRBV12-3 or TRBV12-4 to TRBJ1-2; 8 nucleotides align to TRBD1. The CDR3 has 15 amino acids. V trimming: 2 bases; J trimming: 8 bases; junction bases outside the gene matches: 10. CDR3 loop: CASSLRAGTGGGYTF. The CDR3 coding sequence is TGTGCCAGCAGTTTAAGAGCCGGGACAGGCGGCGGCTACACCTTC.

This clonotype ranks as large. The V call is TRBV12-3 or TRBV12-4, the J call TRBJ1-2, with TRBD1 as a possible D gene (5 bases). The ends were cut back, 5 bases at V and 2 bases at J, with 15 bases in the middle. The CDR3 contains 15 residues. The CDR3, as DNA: TGTGCCAGCAGTCCCGACAGTTTACTCAACTATGGCTACACCTTC. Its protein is CASSPDSLLNYGYTF.

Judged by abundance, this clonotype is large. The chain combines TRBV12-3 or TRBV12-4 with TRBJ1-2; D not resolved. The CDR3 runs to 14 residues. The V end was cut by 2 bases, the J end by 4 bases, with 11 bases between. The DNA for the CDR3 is TGTGCCAGCAGTTTACAACAGTCTACCTATGGCTACACCTTC. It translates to CASSLQQSTYGYTF.

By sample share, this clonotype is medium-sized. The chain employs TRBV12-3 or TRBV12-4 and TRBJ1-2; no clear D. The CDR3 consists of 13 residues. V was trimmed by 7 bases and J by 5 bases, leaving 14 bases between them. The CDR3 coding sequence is TGTGCCAGCATGCGCGCAGGAGAATATGGCTACACCTTC. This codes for CASMRAGEYGYTF.

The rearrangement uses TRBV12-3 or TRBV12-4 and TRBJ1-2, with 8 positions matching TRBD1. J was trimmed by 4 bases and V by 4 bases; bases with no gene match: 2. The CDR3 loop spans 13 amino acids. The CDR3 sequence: CASSSGQGYGYTF. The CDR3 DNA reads TGTGCCAGCAGTTCCGGACAGGGCTATGGCTACACCTTC.

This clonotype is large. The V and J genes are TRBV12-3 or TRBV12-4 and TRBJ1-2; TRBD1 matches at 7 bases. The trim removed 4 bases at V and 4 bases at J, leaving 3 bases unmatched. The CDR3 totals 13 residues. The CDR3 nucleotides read TGTGCCAGCAGTTCACAGGGGACCTATGGCTACACCTTC. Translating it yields CASSSQGTYGYTF.

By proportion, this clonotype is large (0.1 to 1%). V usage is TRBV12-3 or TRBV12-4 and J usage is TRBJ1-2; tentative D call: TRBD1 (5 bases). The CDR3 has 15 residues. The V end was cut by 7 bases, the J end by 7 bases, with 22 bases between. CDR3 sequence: CASTTSQEGLGGYTF. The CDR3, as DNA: TGTGCCAGCACCACGTCACAGGAGGGCCTGGGTGGCTACACCTTC.

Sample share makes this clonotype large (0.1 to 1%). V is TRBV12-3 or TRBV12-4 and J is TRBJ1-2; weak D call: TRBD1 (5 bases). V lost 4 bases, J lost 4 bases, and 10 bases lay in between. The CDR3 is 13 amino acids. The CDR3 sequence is CASSSQGGYGYTF. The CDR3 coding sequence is TGTGCCAGCAGTTCTCAGGGTGGCTATGGCTACACCTTC.

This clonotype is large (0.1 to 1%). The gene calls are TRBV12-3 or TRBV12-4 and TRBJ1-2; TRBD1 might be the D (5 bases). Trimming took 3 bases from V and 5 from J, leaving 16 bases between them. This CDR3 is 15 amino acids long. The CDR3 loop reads CASSFTEAGLYGYTF. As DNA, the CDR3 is TGTGCCAGCAGTTTTACGGAGGCAGGGTTGTATGGCTACACCTTC.

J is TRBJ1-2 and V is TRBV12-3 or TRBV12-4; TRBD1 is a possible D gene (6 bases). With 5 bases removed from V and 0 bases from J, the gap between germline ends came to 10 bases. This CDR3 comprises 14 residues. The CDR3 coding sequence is TGTGCCAGCAGTGCACAGGGCCCTAACTATGGCTACACCTTC. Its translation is CASSAQGPNYGYTF.

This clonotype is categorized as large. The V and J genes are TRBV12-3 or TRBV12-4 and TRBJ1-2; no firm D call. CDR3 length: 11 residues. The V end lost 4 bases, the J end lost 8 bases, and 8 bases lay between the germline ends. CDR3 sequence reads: CASSSRVGYTF. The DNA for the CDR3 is TGTGCCAGCAGTTCCCGGGTCGGCTACACCTTC.

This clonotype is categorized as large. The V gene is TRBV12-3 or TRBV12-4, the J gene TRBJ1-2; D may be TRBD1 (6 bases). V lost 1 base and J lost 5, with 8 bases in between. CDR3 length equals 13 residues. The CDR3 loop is CASSLGQAYGYTF. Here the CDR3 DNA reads TGTGCCAGCAGTTTAGGACAGGCGTATGGCTACACCTTC.

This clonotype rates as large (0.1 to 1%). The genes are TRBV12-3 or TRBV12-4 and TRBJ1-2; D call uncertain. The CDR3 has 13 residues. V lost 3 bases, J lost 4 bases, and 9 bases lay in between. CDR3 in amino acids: CASSLTGSYGYTF. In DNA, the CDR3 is TGTGCCAGCAGTTTGACGGGGTCCTATGGCTACACCTTC.

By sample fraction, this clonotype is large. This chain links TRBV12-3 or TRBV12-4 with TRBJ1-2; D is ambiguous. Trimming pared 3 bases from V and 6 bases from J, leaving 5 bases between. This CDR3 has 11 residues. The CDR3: CASSFGDGYTF. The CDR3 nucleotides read TGTGCCAGCAGTTTTGGCGATGGCTACACCTTC.

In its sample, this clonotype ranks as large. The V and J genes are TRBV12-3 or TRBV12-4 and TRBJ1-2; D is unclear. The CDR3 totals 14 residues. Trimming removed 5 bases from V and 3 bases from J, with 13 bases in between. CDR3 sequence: CASSHPSRDYGYTF. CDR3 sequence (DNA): TGTGCCAGCAGTCACCCTAGTCGCGACTATGGCTACACCTTC.

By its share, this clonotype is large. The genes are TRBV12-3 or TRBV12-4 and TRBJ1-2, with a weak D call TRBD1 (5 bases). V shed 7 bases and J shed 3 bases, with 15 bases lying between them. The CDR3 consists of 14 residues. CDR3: CASTQGDGHYGYTF. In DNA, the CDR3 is TGTGCCAGCACCCAAGGGGACGGCCACTATGGCTACACCTTC.

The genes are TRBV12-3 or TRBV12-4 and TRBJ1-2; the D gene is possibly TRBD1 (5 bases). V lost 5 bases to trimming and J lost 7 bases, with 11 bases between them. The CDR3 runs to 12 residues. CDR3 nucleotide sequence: TGTGCCAGCAGTGTACAGGATCGTGGCTACACCTTC. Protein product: CASSVQDRGYTF.

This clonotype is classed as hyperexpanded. The DNA of the CDR3 is TGTGCCAGCAGTTTATCTGGCGGACGAAACTATGGCTACACCTTC. Its translation is CASSLSGGRNYGYTF. The chain is built from TRBV12-3 or TRBV12-4 and TRBJ1-2; D ambiguous. V lost 2 bases and J lost 2, with 12 bases in between. The CDR3 runs to 15 residues.

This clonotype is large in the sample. The CDR3 region is CASSLWDTNYGYTF. The DNA of the CDR3 is TGTGCCAGCAGTTTGTGGGACACAAACTATGGCTACACCTTC. The V call is TRBV12-3 or TRBV12-4, the J call TRBJ1-2, with D possibly matching TRBD1 (6 bases). Trimming pared 3 bases from V and 2 bases from J, leaving 10 bases between. This CDR3 comprises 14 residues.

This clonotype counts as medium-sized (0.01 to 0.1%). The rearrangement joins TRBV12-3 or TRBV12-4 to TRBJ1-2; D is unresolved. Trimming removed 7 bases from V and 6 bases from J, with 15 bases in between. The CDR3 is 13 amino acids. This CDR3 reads CASNQAVMDGYTF. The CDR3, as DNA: TGTGCCAGCAACCAGGCTGTGATGGATGGCTACACCTTC.

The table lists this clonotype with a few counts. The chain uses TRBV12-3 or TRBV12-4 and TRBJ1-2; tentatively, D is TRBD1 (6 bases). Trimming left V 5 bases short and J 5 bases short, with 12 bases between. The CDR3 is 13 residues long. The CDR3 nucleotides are TGTGCCAGCAGTCCGACAGGAGCTTATGGCTACACCTTC. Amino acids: CASSPTGAYGYTF.

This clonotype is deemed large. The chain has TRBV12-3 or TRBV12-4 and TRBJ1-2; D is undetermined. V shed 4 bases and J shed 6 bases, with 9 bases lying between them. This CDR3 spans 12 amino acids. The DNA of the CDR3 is TGTGCCAGCAGTTGGGAGAGTAATGGCTACACCTTC. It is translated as CASSWESNGYTF.